This section outlines one TCR beta chain sequence together with its context. The sample carries other DNA sequences with the same CDR3. V dropped 0 bases and J dropped 7 bases, with 8 bases sitting between them. The CDR3 has 13 amino acids. Germline V gene lookup returns CDR1 SGDLS and CDR2 YYNGEE. This entry comes from a study of shared clonotypes between healthy human individuals. Clones were sequenced by immunoSEQ multiplex PCR, and TCRdb holds only the in-frame ones, with some missing. This table has roughly 2.4 million clones, almost 96% appearing once. The sample was naive CD4+ T cells sorted from blood. Noted subset: CD45RA+ positively selected. This TCR derives from a man younger than 35 in good health. This chain uses TRBV9 with TRBJ1-3, with D hard to call. In DNA form, the CDR3 reads TGTGCCAGCAGCGTAGACAGCGGCAACACCATATATTTT. Amino acids: CASSVDSGNTIYF.